A selection of T cell receptor beta chains follows, all from one sample in a study of T cells of healthy individuals. One entry per CDR3 protein, called by TCRdb with MiXCR from the 5' RACE reads. The data contain fewer than 70,000 distinct CDR3 sequences, roughly 14% of them singletons. Receptor source: a human donor in good health. The CDR3 runs from the conserved cysteine through the conserved F or W. The order of the fields is V gene, clone size, J gene, D gene, CDR3 protein, CDR3 DNA. D genes are given only for firm matches. A row's size may be missing; if present it is once, few, many or a size class.

TRBV4-1,many,TRBJ2-5,TRBD2,CASSRGGLAGEWTETQYF,TGCGCCAGCAGCCGCGGGGGACTAGCGGGAGAATGGACAGAGACCCAGTACTTC
TRBV4-1,few,TRBJ1-6,TRBD1,CASSQEQGIYNSPLHF,TGCGCCAGCAGCCAAGAACAGGGGATTTATAATTCACCCCTCCACTTT
TRBV20-1,many,TRBJ2-7,NA,CSARWQGRNEQYF,TGCAGTGCTAGATGGCAGGGGAGGAACGAGCAGTACTTC
TRBV6-2/TRBV6-3,many,TRBJ1-6,NA,CASSYPGQGSSPLHF,TGTGCCAGCAGTTATCCGGGACAAGGGAGTTCACCCCTCCACTTT
TRBV20-1,many,TRBJ2-1,TRBD2,CSVLRAGPYNEQFF,TGCAGTGTCCTTCGAGCGGGGCCCTACAATGAGCAGTTCTTC
TRBV5-1,few,TRBJ2-7,NA,CASKIRVRGHEQYF,TGCGCCAGCAAGATCAGGGTTCGGGGACACGAGCAGTACTTC
TRBV6-1,many,TRBJ2-7,NA,CASAYILGEQYF,TGTGCCAGCGCATACATATTAGGCGAGCAGTACTTC
TRBV5-6,few,TRBJ1-3,NA,CASSFTPGFGNTIYF,TGTGCCAGCAGCTTTACTCCGGGGTTTGGAAACACCATATATTTT
TRBV5-6,many,TRBJ1-1,NA,CASSAGRGNTEAFF,TGTGCCAGCAGCGCCGGCAGGGGCAACACTGAAGCTTTCTTT
TRBV4-3,many,TRBJ2-5,TRBD2,CASSQGGLARRQETQYF,TGCGCCAGCAGCCAGGGGGGGTTGGCACGGAGACAAGAGACCCAGTACTTC
TRBV30,NA,TRBJ2-7,NA,CAWSGDFYEQYF,TGTGCCTGGTCTGGGGACTTCTACGAGCAGTACTTC
TRBV3-1,few,TRBJ1-2,TRBD1,CASSLNPGQTYTF,TGTGCCAGCAGCCTCAATCCGGGACAGACCTACACCTTC
TRBV7-2,many,TRBJ1-5,TRBD1,CASSLGTGEGQPQHF,TGTGCCAGCAGCTTAGGGACAGGGGAGGGCCAGCCCCAGCATTTT
TRBV30,NA,TRBJ1-2,TRBD1,CAWSPGQTRYGYTF,TGTGCCTGGAGTCCGGGACAGACTAGATATGGCTACACCTTC
TRBV30,few,TRBJ1-4,NA,CAWRNEKLFF,TGTGCCTGGAGAAATGAAAAACTGTTTTTT
TRBV5-1,many,TRBJ1-2,TRBD1,CASSLDRGPYGYTF,TGCGCCAGCAGCTTGGACAGGGGACCCTATGGCTACACCTTC
TRBV4-3,NA,TRBJ1-6,NA,CASSQVGIDSPLHF,TGCGCCAGCAGCCAAGTTGGTATCGATTCACCCCTCCACTTT
TRBV6-5,many,TRBJ2-2,TRBD1,CASRAVPGQGNTGELFF,TGTGCCAGCAGAGCCGTCCCGGGACAGGGCAACACCGGGGAGCTGTTTTTT
TRBV7-2,few,TRBJ2-5,NA,CASSGGPGAPQETQYF,TGTGCCAGCAGCGGGGGCCCCGGGGCCCCTCAAGAGACCCAGTACTTC
TRBV20-1,many,TRBJ1-5,TRBD1,CSAPDPGQGGRNQPQHF,TGCAGTGCTCCCGATCCCGGACAGGGGGGTCGCAATCAGCCCCAGCATTTT
TRBV24-1,many,TRBJ2-3,NA,CATSDFRGQQGTQYF,TGTGCCACCAGTGATTTCAGGGGACAACAGGGTACGCAGTATTTT
TRBV11-2,few,TRBJ2-5,NA,CASSLDRSSWTQYF,TGTGCCAGCAGCTTAGATAGGAGTTCGTGGACCCAGTACTTC
TRBV3-1,NA,TRBJ2-7,NA,CASSPWEGTDLYEQYF,TGTGCCAGCAGCCCCTGGGAAGGGACGGACCTCTACGAGCAGTACTTC
TRBV6-5,few,TRBJ1-6,NA,CASRRGRVNSPLHF,TGTGCCAGCAGACGCGGGAGAGTAAATTCACCCCTCCACTTT
TRBV10-3,few,TRBJ1-4,TRBD1,CAISEDRVNEKLFF,TGTGCCATCAGTGAGGACAGGGTTAATGAAAAACTGTTTTTT
TRBV12-3/TRBV12-4,NA,TRBJ2-7,TRBD1,CASSSQGARGEQYF,TGTGCCAGCAGTTCTCAGGGGGCTCGGGGCGAGCAGTACTTC
TRBV4-3,many,TRBJ2-2,NA,CASSQRGGTGELFF,TGCGCCAGCAGCCAAAGGGGGGGCACCGGGGAGCTGTTTTTT
TRBV18,NA,TRBJ2-5,NA,CASSPGLEGETQYF,TGTGCCAGCTCACCAGGCCTAGAGGGAGAGACCCAGTACTTC
TRBV7-2,NA,TRBJ2-3,TRBD1,CASSLDRGTTTDTQYF,TGTGCCAGCAGCTTGGACAGGGGGACTACCACAGATACGCAGTATTTT
TRBV24-1,few,TRBJ1-5,NA,CATSESAENNQPQHF,TGTGCCACCAGTGAATCGGCGGAGAATAATCAGCCCCAGCATTTT
TRBV12-3/TRBV12-4,NA,TRBJ2-1,TRBD2,CASSLGLAQYNEQFF,TGTGCCAGCAGTCTCGGACTAGCGCAATACAATGAGCAGTTCTTC
TRBV6-5,NA,TRBJ1-1,TRBD1,CASRTGPEAFF,TGTGCCAGCCGGACAGGGCCTGAAGCTTTCTTT
TRBV5-8,few,TRBJ1-1,TRBD1,CASSARDRDLNTEAFF,TGTGCCAGCAGCGCCCGGGACAGGGACTTGAACACTGAAGCTTTCTTT
TRBV27,NA,TRBJ1-2,TRBD1,CASSFQYSGGYGYTF,TGTGCCAGCAGTTTCCAATATTCAGGGGGCTATGGCTACACCTTC
TRBV20-1,many,TRBJ2-7,TRBD1,CSAPGQGALDEQYF,TGCAGTGCACCCGGACAGGGGGCGCTCGACGAGCAGTACTTC
TRBV25-1,many,TRBJ2-7,TRBD2,CASSEYGASGSSYEQYF,TGTGCCAGCAGTGAATATGGGGCTAGCGGGAGCTCCTACGAGCAGTACTTC
TRBV20-1,few,TRBJ2-7,TRBD2,CSARDPGRAGNDEQYF,TGCAGTGCTAGAGATCCTGGGAGGGCCGGAAATGACGAGCAGTACTTC
TRBV20-1,NA,TRBJ2-5,NA,CSASGGRQETQYF,TGCAGTGCTAGCGGGGGGCGACAAGAGACCCAGTACTTC
TRBV4-3,NA,TRBJ1-3,NA,CASSQDRVGGNTIYF,TGCGCCAGCAGCCAAGATCGTGTGGGCGGAAACACCATATATTTT
TRBV24-1,NA,TRBJ1-1,TRBD1,CATSYGQEPANTEAFF,TGTGCCACCAGTTATGGACAGGAGCCCGCAAACACTGAAGCTTTCTTT
TRBV24-1,NA,TRBJ2-1,NA,CATSEWASPDEQFF,TGTGCCACCAGTGAGTGGGCCAGTCCGGATGAGCAGTTCTTC
TRBV5-1,NA,TRBJ2-7,TRBD1,CASSPEGTGFYEQYF,TGCGCCAGCAGCCCCGAAGGGACAGGGTTCTACGAGCAGTACTTC
TRBV7-2,few,TRBJ2-3,TRBD2,CASSLESGRTTDTQYF,TGTGCCAGCAGCTTAGAAAGCGGGAGGACCACAGATACGCAGTATTTT
TRBV5-1,NA,TRBJ2-3,NA,CASSLRDHTDTQYF,TGCGCCAGCAGCTTGCGGGACCACACAGATACGCAGTATTTT
TRBV7-7,NA,TRBJ2-1,NA,CASSLAAGGSYNEQFF,TGTGCCAGCAGCTTAGCAGCGGGTGGGTCCTACAATGAGCAGTTCTTC
TRBV10-3,medium-sized,TRBJ2-3,NA,CATDSYYSTDTQYF,TGTGCCACCGACAGCTACTATAGCACAGATACGCAGTATTTT
TRBV20-1,many,TRBJ2-1,TRBD2,CSAPFSGSSYNEQFF,TGCAGTGCTCCTTTCAGCGGGAGCTCCTACAATGAGCAGTTCTTC
TRBV4-1,few,TRBJ2-7,TRBD1,CATYSQGTPYEQYF,TGCGCCACCTATTCACAGGGGACACCCTACGAGCAGTACTTC
TRBV9,few,TRBJ1-1,TRBD1,CASSVGLDRVGTEAFF,TGTGCCAGCAGCGTAGGCTTAGACAGGGTTGGCACTGAAGCTTTCTTT
TRBV6-6,NA,TRBJ1-4,NA,CASSSGTVNEKLFF,TGTGCCAGCAGTTCCGGGACGGTTAATGAAAAACTGTTTTTT
TRBV7-2,few,TRBJ2-3,NA,CASSPQHSTDTQYF,TGTGCCAGCAGCCCCCAGCATAGCACAGATACGCAGTATTTT
TRBV15,NA,TRBJ1-6,NA,CATSSASVSSYNSPLHF,TGTGCCACCAGCTCGGCCAGCGTGAGCTCCTATAATTCACCCCTCCACTTT
TRBV15,NA,TRBJ2-1,TRBD1,CATSRDVAGQGAASGTNEQFF,TGTGCCACCAGCAGAGATGTTGCGGGACAGGGGGCGGCTAGCGGAACTAATGAGCAGTTCTTC
TRBV4-3,many,TRBJ1-2,NA,CASSLSVGHYGYTF,TGCGCCAGCAGCCTCTCTGTGGGCCACTATGGCTACACCTTC
TRBV6-1,NA,TRBJ2-7,TRBD2,CASSDGTSGTYEQYF,TGTGCCAGCAGTGATGGGACTAGCGGCACCTACGAGCAGTACTTC
TRBV7-2,NA,TRBJ2-3,TRBD2,CASSLGTSGARDTQYF,TGTGCCAGCAGCTTAGGGACTAGCGGGGCCCGGGATACGCAGTATTTT
TRBV7-2,NA,TRBJ1-1,NA,CASSLVSLNTEAFF,TGTGCCAGCAGCTTGGTATCTCTAAACACTGAAGCTTTCTTT
TRBV19,NA,TRBJ2-1,NA,CASSWTGEGGSYNEQFF,TGTGCCAGTAGTTGGACCGGGGAGGGGGGTTCCTACAATGAGCAGTTCTTC
TRBV2,many,TRBJ1-4,TRBD1,CASYQGAGQPPKLFF,TGTGCCAGCTACCAGGGGGCAGGACAACCTCCAAAACTGTTTTTT